This T cell receptor beta chain was documented in a study of blood T cell repertoires in COVID-19. In the study overall: The samples span acute and convalescent COVID-19 from the United States, Italy and Spain.

Participant-given clinical history determined each cohort assignment. Recovery meant two consecutive negative NP/OP PCR tests, professional clearance, or resolved symptoms. This CDR3 region has 16 residues. V gave up 3 bases and J gave up 1 base, with 17 bases separating them. Per the germline V gene, CDR1 is GTSNPN and CDR2 is SVGIG (reference sequence). Methods used by the authors: The authors estimated nucleated cell counts from reference gene primer amplification. Data came from immunoSEQ multiplex PCR; TCRdb stores just in-frame clones and leaves some out. V and J calls and clone size follow that table, whereas D and trimming were derived from the DNA. Altogether hundreds of thousands of clones are present, over 75% being singletons, with the ten largest covering about 2.7%.

This TCR was sampled from a woman aged 25 to 45 who had recovered from COVID-19. What was sequenced was PBMCs or T cells enriched from blood (not recorded which). The V gene is TRBV30, the J gene TRBJ2-3; maybe TRBD2 (6 bases). The CDR3 coding sequence is TGTGCCTGGAGGGACTACCAAGATAACCGCACAGATACGCAGTATTTT. Protein: CAWRDYQDNRTDTQYF.